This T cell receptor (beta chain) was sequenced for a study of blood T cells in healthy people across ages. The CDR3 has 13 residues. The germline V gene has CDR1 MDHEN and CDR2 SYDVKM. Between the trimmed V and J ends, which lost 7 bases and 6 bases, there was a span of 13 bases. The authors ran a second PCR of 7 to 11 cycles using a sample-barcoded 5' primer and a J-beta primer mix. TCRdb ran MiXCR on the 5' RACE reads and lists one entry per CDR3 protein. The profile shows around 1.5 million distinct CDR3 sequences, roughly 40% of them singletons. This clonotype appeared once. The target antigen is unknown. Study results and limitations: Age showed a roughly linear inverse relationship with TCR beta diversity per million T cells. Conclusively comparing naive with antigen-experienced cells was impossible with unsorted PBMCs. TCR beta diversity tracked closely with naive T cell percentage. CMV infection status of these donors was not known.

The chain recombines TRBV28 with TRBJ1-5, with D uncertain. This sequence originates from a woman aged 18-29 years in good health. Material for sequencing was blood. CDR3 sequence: CASTEGLGQPQHF. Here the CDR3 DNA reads TGTGCCAGCACAGAGGGTTTGGGTCAGCCCCAGCATTTT.